The TCR beta chain under discussion was sequenced for a study of blood T cells in healthy people across ages. Germline V gives CDR1 DFQATT, CDR2 SNEGSKA (reference sequence). V gave up 4 bases and J gave up 12 bases; unmatched junction bases: 4. The CDR3 spans 12 residues. Comment on this clonotype: Its cognate antigen is unknown.

A second PCR, run for roughly 7 to 12 cycles, used a sample-barcoded 5' primer plus a J-beta primer mix. A 12-random-nucleotide template-switch adaptor tagged each cDNA molecule. TCRdb analysed the 5' RACE reads with MiXCR anew, one entry per CDR3 protein. The data hold about 830,000 distinct CDR3 sequences, with more than 45% observed a single time. Regarding the study as a whole: TCR beta diversity correlated strongly with naive T cell percentage.

This clonotype originated in a man younger than 40 in good health. The V call is TRBV20-1, the J call TRBJ2-1; 12 bases agree with TRBD2. The material sequenced was blood. CDR3 DNA sequence: TGCAGTGCTAAGCTGACTAGCGGGGGGCAGTTCTTC. It specifies CSAKLTSGGQFF.